This entry lists 18 T cell receptor beta chains sequenced from one sample in a study of blood T cell repertoires in COVID-19. Sequencing was performed with immunoSEQ multiplex PCR; in TCRdb, only in-frame clones are kept and a portion is missing. Here the sample spans 40,000 or so clones, approximately 86% being singletons. Material for sequencing was peripheral blood. These TCRs come from a middle-aged man with active COVID-19.

The rearrangement uses TRBV25-1 and TRBJ1-2; the D is unclear. Looked up from germline, CDR1 is MGHDK and CDR2 is SYGVNS. Trimming cost V 5 bases and J 3 bases, with 16 bases left between them. This CDR3 region has 15 residues. CDR3 sequence: CASSPPGTADYGYTF. In DNA form, the CDR3 reads TGTGCCAGCAGTCCCCCGGGAACTGCAGACTATGGCTACACCTTC.

The chain employs TRBV6-2 or TRBV6-3 and TRBJ2-7; D is undetermined. Per germline, CDR1 MNHEY and CDR2 SVGEGT. V shed 5 bases and J shed 7 bases, with 12 bases lying between them. The CDR3 covers 12 residues. The CDR3 nucleotides are TGTGCCAGCAGTCAGACTCTGCTTGAGCAGTACTTC. This codes for CASSQTLLEQYF.

This clone has just a few counts. V gene TRBV5-1 combines with J gene TRBJ1-1, with no clear D. The germline gives CDR1 SGHRS, CDR2 YFSETQ. The CDR3 loop spans 14 amino acids. The ends were cut back, 0 bases at V and 3 bases at J, with 9 bases in the middle. The DNA of the CDR3 is TGCGCCAGCAGCTTGGGGCCCCACGACACTGAAGCTTTCTTT. Protein: CASSLGPHDTEAFF.

V and J are TRBV19 and TRBJ1-5, with a tentative D call TRBD1 (5 bases). The germline V gene encodes CDR1 LNHDA and CDR2 SQIVND (reference sequence). V lost 5 bases and J lost 3, with 8 bases in between. The CDR3 contains 13 residues. DNA of the CDR3: TGTGCCAGTAGTCAGACAGTCAATCAGCCCCAGCATTTT. Its protein product is CASSQTVNQPQHF. The full variable domain, rest sourced from reference TRBV19 and TRBJ1-5, is DGGITQSPKYLFRKEGQNVTLSCEQNLNHDAMYWYRQDPGQGLRLIYYSQIVNDFQKGDIAEGYSVSREKKESFPLTVTSAQKNPTAFYLCASSQTVNQPQHFGDGTRLSIL.

The J gene is TRBJ2-6, the V gene TRBV21-1; TRBD2, as called in the table, went unchecked against the DNA. TRBV21-1 is noted as a pseudogene. This CDR3 is built from 15 residues. The chain's CDR3 is CASSERYAGANVLTF. In nucleotides, the CDR3 is TGTGCCAGCAGCGAACGGTATGCTGGGGCCAACGTCCTGACTTTC.

The chain couples TRBV9 to TRBJ1-4, with D possibly TRBD1 on 5 matching bases. In germline, CDR1 is SGDLS, CDR2 YYNGEE. V lost 4 bases to trimming and J lost 15 bases, with 34 bases between them. The CDR3 has 18 residues. CDR3 residues: CASSPRGDSGTARKMLFF. In DNA form, the CDR3 reads TGTGCCAGCAGCCCTAGAGGGGATTCCGGGACTGCTCGAAAAATGTTGTTTTTT. The whole variable domain, filled in from reference TRBV9 and TRBJ1-4, reads DSGVTQTPKHLITATGQRVTLRCSPRSGDLSVYWYQQSLDQGLQFLIQYYNGEERAKGNILERFSAQQFPDLHSELNLSSLELGDSALYFCASSPRGDSGTARKMLFFGSGTQLSVL.

The V call is TRBV27, the J call TRBJ2-5; TRBD1 agrees at 7 bases. CDR1 is MNHEY, CDR2 SMNVEV, per germline (reference sequence). This CDR3 comprises 15 residues. Trimming removed 4 bases from V and 4 bases from J; junction bases left unmatched: 9. The CDR3 is CASSYDRAGGETQYF. CDR3 DNA: TGTGCCAGCAGTTACGACAGGGCAGGGGGAGAGACCCAGTACTTC.

This chain joins TRBV19 and TRBJ2-2; a possible D gene is TRBD2 (6 bases). Trimming removed 1 base from V and 4 bases from J, with 13 bases in between. The germline gives CDR1 LNHDA, CDR2 SQIVND (reference sequence). The CDR3 extends over 16 amino acids. In DNA form, the CDR3 reads TGTGCCAGTAGTATAGTGGTAGCGGAGTCCACCGGGGAGCTGTTTTTT. As protein: CASSIVVAESTGELFF.

The chain has TRBV10-2 and TRBJ2-1; 10 nucleotides match TRBD2. The J segment lost 4 bases and the V segment lost 7 bases, leaving 4 bases of the junction unmatched. In germline, CDR1 is WSHSY, CDR2 SAAADI. The CDR3 covers 14 residues. CDR3 nucleotide sequence: TGCGCCAGCACCCCAGCGGGAGGGTACAATGAGCAGTTCTTC. Translating it yields CASTPAGGYNEQFF.

The rearrangement uses TRBV4-1 and TRBJ1-3, with D possibly matching TRBD1 (5 bases). This CDR3 spans 17 amino acids. Looked up from germline, CDR1 is MGHRA and CDR2 is YSYEKL. The V gene lost 2 bases and the J gene lost 4 bases, with 18 bases spanning the gap. The CDR3 protein is CASSQTTDNFLGNTIYF. The CDR3 coding sequence is TGCGCCAGCAGCCAAACCACGGACAACTTTCTCGGAAACACCATATATTTT.

J is TRBJ1-1 and V is TRBV28; TRBD1 matches 12 bases. Looked up from germline, CDR1 is MDHEN and CDR2 is SYDVKM. CDR3 length: 23 amino acids. V gave up 6 bases and J gave up 7 bases; unmatched junction bases: 33. CDR3 coding DNA: TGTGCCAGCAGAGGAGGGGACAGGGGGCTTTTGGCCTCCGTTGGGCCGTCTCTCCTTGAAGCTTTCTTT. Amino acid sequence: CASRGGDRGLLASVGPSLLEAFF.

This chain links TRBV5-6 with TRBJ2-1, with a weak D call TRBD2 (6 bases). The CDR3 extends over 13 amino acids. Looked up from germline, CDR1 is SGHDT and CDR2 is YYEEEE. Trimming took off 3 bases at V and 7 bases at J, with 11 bases between the two ends. CDR3 in amino acids: CASSYLAWNEQFF. CDR3 DNA: TGTGCCAGCAGCTACCTAGCGTGGAATGAGCAGTTCTTC.

This CDR3 is CASSLEGAREQFF. The CDR3 DNA reads as TGTGCCAGCAGCTTAGAGGGGGCCAGAGAGCAGTTCTTC. The chain links TRBV7-6 to TRBJ2-1; 7 bases are a match to TRBD1. V shed 1 base, J shed 10 bases, and the junction held 4 bases outside the gene matches. The CDR3 loop spans 13 amino acids. Germline loops: CDR1 SGHVS, CDR2 FNYEAQ.

The chain links TRBV28 to TRBJ1-1; D not certain. From germline, CDR1 is MDHEN and CDR2 SYDVKM. This CDR3 region has 13 residues. The ends were cut back, 7 bases at V and 1 base at J, with 10 bases in the middle. CDR3 nucleotide sequence: TGTGCCAGCAAAGAGCACCCGAACACTGAAGCTTTCTTT. Translating it yields CASKEHPNTEAFF. Full variable domain (rest looked up from reference TRBV28 and TRBJ1-1): DVKVTQSSRYLVKRTGEKVFLECVQDMDHENMFWYRQDPGLGLRLIYFSYDVKMKEKGDIPEGYSVSREKKERFSLILESASTNQTSMYLCASKEHPNTEAFFGQGTRLTVV.

This chain links TRBV30 with TRBJ1-1, with D uncertain. The germline V gene has CDR1 GTSNPN and CDR2 SVGIG (reference sequence). Trimming pared 0 bases from V and 4 bases from J, leaving 12 bases between. The CDR3 loop spans 14 amino acids. The CDR3 DNA reads as TGTGCCTGGAGTGTAGCGGGGTGGGGCACTGAAGCTTTCTTT. It specifies CAWSVAGWGTEAFF.

The chain couples TRBV19 to TRBJ1-5; D call uncertain. From germline, CDR1 is LNHDA and CDR2 SQIVND (reference sequence). The CDR3 spans 14 residues. The germline V and J ends were trimmed by 7 bases and 5 bases, with 15 bases remaining between them. The CDR3, as DNA: TGTGCCAGTACCCCCACGGACTTGTATCAGCCCCAGCATTTT. Encoded protein: CASTPTDLYQPQHF.

The chain employs TRBV7-8 and TRBJ1-4; D is unclear. The CDR3 is 17 amino acids. V lost 1 base and J 0 bases, leaving 12 bases between the germline ends. CDR1 and CDR2 (germline): SGHVS, FQNEAQ. The CDR3 DNA reads as TGTGCCAGCAGCTTAGAAGGAGGTCCTGCAACTAATGAAAAACTGTTTTTT. Residues: CASSLEGGPATNEKLFF.

The DNA for the CDR3 is TGTGCTAGTGGCCCAGGACTAGCGGGATACAATGAGCAGTTCTTC. Translating it yields CASGPGLAGYNEQFF. This chain connects TRBV12-5 to TRBJ2-1, with 12 nucleotides matching TRBD2. The ends lost 6 bases at V and 4 bases at J; junction bases unmatched: 4. The CDR3 loop spans 15 amino acids. Germline V CDR1 and CDR2: LGHNT, FRNRAP.